These 27 T cell receptor beta chains came from one sample sequenced in a study of T cells in localized non-small cell lung cancer. Using immunoSEQ multiplex PCR, the repertoire was profiled, and TCRdb retains in-frame clones only, with some absent. The sample includes about 9,200 clones, roughly nine tenths of them seen just once. Sequences were derived from peripheral blood, sampled before any cancer treatment. The source is a female donor at least 60 years old with stage II squamous cell lung carcinoma.

V is TRBV2 and J is TRBJ2-7; the D gene could be TRBD1 or TRBD2 (5 bases each). The germline V and J ends were trimmed by 6 bases and 7 bases, with 16 bases remaining between them. CDR1 is SNHLY, CDR2 FYNNEI, per germline. There are 13 residues in the CDR3. Here the CDR3 reads CASRDPGRPEQYF. For the CDR3, the DNA is TGTGCCAGCAGGGACCCGGGACGACCAGAGCAGTACTTC. Full variable domain (rest looked up from reference TRBV2 and TRBJ2-7): EPEVTQTPSHQVTQMGQEVILRCVPISNHLYFYWYRQILGQKVEFLVSFYNNEISEKSEIFDDQFSVERPDGSNFTLKIRSTKLEDSAMYFCASRDPGRPEQYFGPGTRLTVT.

This sequence joins TRBV6-1 and TRBJ2-7; the D gene could be TRBD1 or TRBD2 (5 bases each). This CDR3 contains 14 residues. V was shortened by 1 base and J by 3 bases, with 10 bases between the two germline ends. The germline V gene has CDR1 MNHNS and CDR2 SASEGT. CDR3 sequence: CASSEVWDGYEQYV. The CDR3 nucleotides are TGTGCCAGCAGTGAAGTATGGGACGGCTACGAGCAGTACGTC.

As regards this clone: The same CDR3 can be traced to other DNA sequences in this sample. The rearrangement uses TRBV7-9 and TRBJ2-1; 8 nucleotides match TRBD2. V lost 2 bases to trimming and J lost 10 bases; unmatched junction nucleotides: 7. CDR1 is SEHNR, CDR2 FQNEAQ, per germline (reference sequence). The CDR3 is made up of 14 amino acids. CDR3 DNA sequence: TGTGCCAGCAGCTTAAGAGCTAGCGGGCCCGAGCAGTTCTTC. Translated, it gives CASSLRASGPEQFF.

V usage is TRBV5-1 and J usage is TRBJ2-1; tentative D call: TRBD2 (6 bases). The CDR3 extends over 12 amino acids. In germline, CDR1 is SGHRS, CDR2 YFSETQ. V was trimmed by 4 bases and J by 9 bases, leaving 11 bases between them. For the CDR3, the DNA is TGCGCCAGCAGCAACCCGGGGGTTGAGCAGTTCTTC. Residues: CASSNPGVEQFF.

The rearrangement joins TRBV28 to TRBJ1-5; the D is unclear. The V gene lost 8 bases and the J gene lost 6 bases, with 17 bases spanning the gap. The CDR3 contains 14 residues. Germline loops: CDR1 MDHEN, CDR2 SYDVKM. The CDR3 nucleotides read TGTGCCAGCCTAACGATAGATTTCGGTCAGCCCCAGCATTTT. Amino acids: CASLTIDFGQPQHF.

This chain links TRBV5-1 with TRBJ2-1; no definite D call. Trimming took off 2 bases at V and 5 bases at J, with 20 bases between the two ends. Germline CDR1 SGHRS, CDR2 YFSETQ. CDR3 length: 17 amino acids. CDR3 loop: CASSFGPGGNIDNEQFF. CDR3 nucleotides: TGCGCCAGCAGCTTTGGACCCGGCGGAAATATAGACAATGAGCAGTTCTTC.

This chain uses TRBV29-1 with TRBJ1-1; 9 bases are a match to TRBD1. V lost 5 bases, J lost 5 bases, and 6 bases stayed unmatched. The germline V gene encodes CDR1 SQVTM and CDR2 ANQGSEA. The CDR3 has 13 amino acids. Here the CDR3 reads CSVQQGARTEAFF. CDR3 sequence (DNA): TGCAGCGTTCAACAGGGGGCCAGAACTGAAGCTTTCTTT.

This chain connects TRBV4-2 to TRBJ2-6, with 7 bases lining up with TRBD1. The CDR3 covers 17 residues. The germline V gene has CDR1 LGHNA and CDR2 YNFKEQ. V lost 0 bases, J lost 2 bases, and 4 bases stayed unmatched. CDR3 in amino acids: CASSQETGNAGANVLTF. DNA of the CDR3: TGTGCCAGCAGCCAAGAGACAGGGAATGCTGGGGCCAACGTCCTGACTTTC.

This chain joins TRBV27 and TRBJ1-4; D is uncertain. The germline V gene encodes CDR1 MNHEY and CDR2 SMNVEV (reference sequence). The CDR3 has 13 residues. V shed 2 bases and J shed 12 bases, with 13 bases lying between them. The CDR3 nucleotides read TGTGCCAGCAGTTTAACGCGGGCCGGGGAACTGTTTTTT. It codes for CASSLTRAGELFF.

The chain employs TRBV6-1 and TRBJ1-2; D is ambiguous. Trimming shortened V by 2 bases and J by 5 bases, and 18 bases separated the two germline ends. CDR3 size: 16 residues. The germline V gene encodes CDR1 MNHNS and CDR2 SASEGT. CDR3 protein: CASSEFPALGNYGYTF. The CDR3 DNA is TGTGCCAGCAGTGAATTTCCAGCCCTGGGAAATTATGGCTACACCTTC.

Only a few counts were recorded for this clone. Written as DNA, the CDR3 is TGTGCCAGCAGCTTAGGATCCTATCAGCCCCAGCATTTT. Its translation: CASSLGSYQPQHF. This rearrangement joins TRBV7-2 to TRBJ1-5, with D unclear. CDR3 length: 13 amino acids. Germline V lookup: CDR1 SGHTA, CDR2 FQGNSA. V dropped 1 base and J dropped 5 bases, with 6 bases sitting between them.

The chain is built from TRBV5-1 and TRBJ2-3, with a possible D match to TRBD2 (6 bases). The CDR3 sequence is 12 residues long. Germline CDR1 reads SGHRS; CDR2 reads YFSETQ. V lost 4 bases and J lost 5, with 8 bases in between. The CDR3: CASSMGLDTQYF. CDR3 sequence (DNA): TGCGCCAGCAGCATGGGACTAGATACGCAGTATTTT.

The chain uses TRBV7-9 and TRBJ1-1; D might be TRBD1 (5 bases). Germline V gene sequence: CDR1 SEHNR, CDR2 FQNEAQ (reference sequence). CDR3 length: 12 amino acids. The V gene lost 4 bases and the J gene lost 3 bases, with 6 bases spanning the gap. The CDR3 bases are TGTGCCAGCAGCTGGGGCTACACTGAAGCTTTCTTT. This encodes CASSWGYTEAFF. The entire variable domain, with the rest obtained from reference TRBV7-9 and TRBJ1-1, is as follows: DTGVSQNPRHKITKRGQNVTFRCDPISEHNRLYWYRQTLGQGPEFLTYFQNEAQLEKSRLLSDRFSAERPKGSFSTLEIQRTEQGDSAMYLCASSWGYTEAFFGQGTRLTVV.

V gene TRBV11-3 combines with J gene TRBJ2-7; TRBD2 matches at 7 bases. There are 15 residues in the CDR3. Germline CDR1 SGHNT, CDR2 YENEEA. V shed 0 bases, J shed 10 bases, and the junction held 12 bases outside the gene matches. CDR3 region: CASSLELCGRNSQYF. The CDR3 DNA sequence: TGTGCCAGCAGCTTAGAACTTTGCGGGAGAAACTCACAGTACTTC.

The chain is built from TRBV7-9 and TRBJ1-1; D remains ambiguous. Germline V gene data show CDR1 as SEHNR and CDR2 as FQNEAQ (reference sequence). With 0 bases removed from V and 1 base from J, the gap between germline ends came to 9 bases. The CDR3 loop spans 15 amino acids. CDR3 in amino acids: CASSLALGQNTEAFF. The CDR3 DNA follows: TGTGCCAGCAGCTTAGCCCTTGGTCAGAACACTGAAGCTTTCTTT.

V usage is TRBV5-1 and J usage is TRBJ1-1; a weak D match, TRBD1 (6 bases). Deletions cut 4 bases from V and 2 bases from J, with 18 bases between. The germline V gene encodes CDR1 SGHRS and CDR2 YFSETQ. This CDR3 is built from 16 residues. The CDR3 region has the DNA TGCGCCAGCAGCCGCCCAGTGGGGGCCCTTAACACTGAAGCTTTCTTT. This translates into CASSRPVGALNTEAFF. The full variable domain, rest sourced from reference TRBV5-1 and TRBJ1-1, is KAGVTQTPRYLIKTRGQQVTLSCSPISGHRSVSWYQQTPGQGLQFLFEYFSETQRNKGNFPGRFSGRQFSNSRSEMNVSTLELGDSALYLCASSRPVGALNTEAFFGQGTRLTVV.

CDR3 sequence: CASSQDPGQYTEAFF. The CDR3 DNA reads TGCGCCAGCAGCCAAGACCCGGGACAGTACACTGAAGCTTTCTTT. The rearrangement joins TRBV4-1 to TRBJ1-1; 7 bases agree with TRBD1. CDR1 is MGHRA, CDR2 YSYEKL, per germline. V trimming: 0 bases; J trimming: 3 bases; junction bases outside the gene matches: 4. CDR3 size: 15 residues.

The chain couples TRBV7-2 to TRBJ1-1; 9 bases fit TRBD1. V lost 5 bases to trimming and J lost 4 bases; unmatched junction nucleotides: 8. CDR1 SGHTA and CDR2 FQGNSA come from the germline V gene. The CDR3 is made up of 15 amino acids. The CDR3 coding sequence is TGTGCCAGCAGCGCCTACGGGACAGGGACCACTGAAGCTTTCTTT. Protein: CASSAYGTGTTEAFF.

CDR3 sequence reads: CASSIGGDTSRARGYTF. CDR3 bases: TGTGCCAGTAGTATAGGGGGGGACACCTCCCGGGCGCGTGGCTACACCTTC. The chain has TRBV19 and TRBJ1-2; the D gene is possibly TRBD1 (6 bases). CDR3 length: 17 residues. The germline V gene has CDR1 LNHDA and CDR2 SQIVND (reference sequence). Trimming removed 1 base at V and 7 bases at J, with 22 bases between.

This chain joins TRBV15 and TRBJ2-5, with D tentatively TRBD1 (5 bases). CDR1 is LNHNV, CDR2 YYDKDF, per germline (reference sequence). This CDR3 has 13 residues. Trimming left V 3 bases short and J 2 bases short, with 7 bases between. The CDR3 DNA reads as TGTGCCACCAGCAGGACAGCACAAGAGACCCAGTACTTC. Its protein is CATSRTAQETQYF.

The rearrangement joins TRBV7-9 to TRBJ2-3, with 7 bases matching TRBD1. Germline loops: CDR1 SEHNR, CDR2 FQNEAQ (reference sequence). J lost 2 bases, V lost 5 bases, and 7 bases had no gene match. CDR3 length equals 15 residues. Here the CDR3 DNA reads TGTGCCAGCAGCCTCAGGGACAGTTCCACAGATACGCAGTATTTT. This translates into CASSLRDSSTDTQYF.

V is TRBV28 and J is TRBJ1-2, with a possible D match to TRBD1 (5 bases). This CDR3 has 13 amino acids. V shed 5 bases and J shed 8 bases, with 15 bases lying between them. Germline V gives CDR1 MDHEN, CDR2 SYDVKM. CDR3: CASSPRTWGGYTF. Written as DNA, the CDR3 is TGTGCCAGCAGTCCGCGGACCTGGGGCGGCTACACCTTC.

J is TRBJ2-3 and V is TRBV18, with D unclear. V lost 4 bases, J lost 2 bases, and 4 bases lay in between. Germline V gene lookup returns CDR1 KGHSH and CDR2 LQKENI. This CDR3 contains 12 residues. Here the CDR3 reads CASSLVTDTQYF. In nucleotides, the CDR3 is TGTGCCAGCTCACTAGTCACAGATACGCAGTATTTT.

This chain links TRBV18 with TRBJ2-7, with a tentative D call TRBD1 (5 bases). CDR3 length: 12 amino acids. V was trimmed by 6 bases and J by 2 bases, leaving 8 bases between them. CDR1 and CDR2 (germline): KGHSH, LQKENI. CDR3 sequence reads: CASSTGAYEQYV. CDR3 DNA sequence: TGTGCCAGCTCCACAGGAGCCTACGAGCAGTACGTC.

The rearrangement joins TRBV5-6 to TRBJ1-1; TRBD1 matches 9 bases. In germline, CDR1 is SGHDT, CDR2 YYEEEE. V lost 4 bases, J lost 7 bases, and 2 bases stayed unmatched. The CDR3 length is 12 residues. The CDR3 spells CASSPDRGEAFF. The DNA for the CDR3 is TGTGCCAGCAGCCCGGACAGGGGTGAAGCTTTCTTT.

The chain joins TRBV14 to TRBJ2-5; D is possibly TRBD1 (6 bases). The CDR3 spans 15 residues. The V end was cut by 1 base, the J end by 2 bases, with 11 bases between. From germline, CDR1 is SGHDN and CDR2 FVKESK. The CDR3: CASSQVQGIQETQYF. The CDR3 bases are TGTGCCAGCAGCCAAGTTCAGGGGATTCAAGAGACCCAGTACTTC.

V usage is TRBV7-2 and J usage is TRBJ2-1; 7 bases fit TRBD2. CDR1 SGHTA and CDR2 FQGNSA come from the germline V gene. This CDR3 region has 12 residues. J gave up 10 bases and V 6 bases, and 6 bases lay outside the gene matches. The CDR3 protein is CASRSGGREQFF. The DNA of the CDR3 is TGTGCCAGCAGGTCGGGAGGACGGGAGCAGTTCTTC.